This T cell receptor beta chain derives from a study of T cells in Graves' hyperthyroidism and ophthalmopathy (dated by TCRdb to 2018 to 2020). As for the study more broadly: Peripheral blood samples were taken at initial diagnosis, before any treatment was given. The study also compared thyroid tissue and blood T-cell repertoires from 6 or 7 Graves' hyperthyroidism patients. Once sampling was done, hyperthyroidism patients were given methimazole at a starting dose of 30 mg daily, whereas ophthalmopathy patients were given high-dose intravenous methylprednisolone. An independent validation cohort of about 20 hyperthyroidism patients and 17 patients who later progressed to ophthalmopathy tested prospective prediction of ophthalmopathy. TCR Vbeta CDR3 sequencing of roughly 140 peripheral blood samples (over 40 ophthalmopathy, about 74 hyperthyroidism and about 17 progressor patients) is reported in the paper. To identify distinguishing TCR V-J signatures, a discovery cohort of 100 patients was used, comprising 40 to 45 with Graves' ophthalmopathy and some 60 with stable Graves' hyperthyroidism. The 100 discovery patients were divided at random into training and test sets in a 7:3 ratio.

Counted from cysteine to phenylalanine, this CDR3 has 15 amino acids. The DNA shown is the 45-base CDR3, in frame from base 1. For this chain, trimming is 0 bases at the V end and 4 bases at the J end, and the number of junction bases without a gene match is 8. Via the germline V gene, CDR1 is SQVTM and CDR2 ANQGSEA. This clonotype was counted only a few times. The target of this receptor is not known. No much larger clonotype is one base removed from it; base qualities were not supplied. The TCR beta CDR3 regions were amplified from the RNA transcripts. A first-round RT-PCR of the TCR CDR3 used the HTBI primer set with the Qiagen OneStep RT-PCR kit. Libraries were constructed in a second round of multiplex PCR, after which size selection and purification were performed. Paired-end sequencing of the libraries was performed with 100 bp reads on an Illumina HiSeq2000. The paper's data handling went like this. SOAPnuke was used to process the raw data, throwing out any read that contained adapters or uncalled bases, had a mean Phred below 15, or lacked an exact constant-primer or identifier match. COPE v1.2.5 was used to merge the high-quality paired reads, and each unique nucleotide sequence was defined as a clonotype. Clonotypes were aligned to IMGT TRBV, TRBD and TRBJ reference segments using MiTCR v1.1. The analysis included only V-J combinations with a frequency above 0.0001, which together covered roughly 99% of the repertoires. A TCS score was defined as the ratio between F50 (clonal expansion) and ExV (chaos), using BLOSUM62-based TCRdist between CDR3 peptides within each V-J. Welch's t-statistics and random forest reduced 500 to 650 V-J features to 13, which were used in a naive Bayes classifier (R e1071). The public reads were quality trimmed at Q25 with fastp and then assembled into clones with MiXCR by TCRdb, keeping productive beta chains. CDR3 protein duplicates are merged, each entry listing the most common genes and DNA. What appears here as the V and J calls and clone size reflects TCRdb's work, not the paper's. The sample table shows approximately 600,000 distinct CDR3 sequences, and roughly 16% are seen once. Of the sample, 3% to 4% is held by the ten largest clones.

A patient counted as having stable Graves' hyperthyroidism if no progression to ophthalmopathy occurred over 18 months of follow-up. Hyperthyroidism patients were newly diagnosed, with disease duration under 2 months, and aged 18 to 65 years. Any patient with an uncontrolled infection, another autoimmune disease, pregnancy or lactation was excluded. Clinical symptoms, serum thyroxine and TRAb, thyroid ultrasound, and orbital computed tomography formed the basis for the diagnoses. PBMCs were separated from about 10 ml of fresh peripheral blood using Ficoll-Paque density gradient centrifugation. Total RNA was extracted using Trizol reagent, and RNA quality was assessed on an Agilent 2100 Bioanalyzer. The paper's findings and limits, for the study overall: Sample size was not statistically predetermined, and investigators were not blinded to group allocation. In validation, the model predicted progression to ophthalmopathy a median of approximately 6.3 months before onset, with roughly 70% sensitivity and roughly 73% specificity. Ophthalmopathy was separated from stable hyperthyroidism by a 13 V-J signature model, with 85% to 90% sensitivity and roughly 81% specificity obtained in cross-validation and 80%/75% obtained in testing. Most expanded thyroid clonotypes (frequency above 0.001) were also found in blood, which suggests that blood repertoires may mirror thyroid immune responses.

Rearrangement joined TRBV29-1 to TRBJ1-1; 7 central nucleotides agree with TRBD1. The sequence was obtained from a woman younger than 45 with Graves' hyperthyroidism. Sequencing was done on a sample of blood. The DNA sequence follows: TGCAGCGTTGAAGAGGCGACAGGGTCAGGCACTGAAGCTTTCTTT. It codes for CSVEEATGSGTEAFF. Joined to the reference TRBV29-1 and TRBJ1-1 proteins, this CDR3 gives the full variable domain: SAVISQKPSRDICQRGTSLTIQCQVDSQVTMMFWYRQQPGQSLTLIATANQGSEATYESGFVIDKFPISRPNLTFSTLTVSNMSPEDSSIYLCSVEEATGSGTEAFFGQGTRLTVV.